One sample yielded the 17 T cell receptor beta chains listed below, sequenced in a study of shared clonotypes between healthy human individuals. Data came from immunoSEQ multiplex PCR; TCRdb stores just in-frame clones and leaves some out. The sample carries over 1.4 million clones, 96% recorded once. Sequenced: naive CD4+ T cells sorted from blood. Subset denoted: CD45RA+ positively selected. These receptors were collected from a man aged 30-40 years in good health.

This clone has only one observation. Distinct nucleotide sequences in the sample also encode this CDR3. DNA of the CDR3: TGCGCCAGCAGCAGTGGACTAGCGGGACCCACAGATACGCAGTATTTT. This encodes CASSSGLAGPTDTQYF. The chain uses TRBV5-1 and TRBJ2-3; 12 bases line up with TRBD2. CDR1 is SGHRS and CDR2 is YFSETQ in the germline V gene. The V gene end was trimmed by 4 bases and the J gene end by 2 bases; junction bases not matched to a gene: 5. The CDR3 covers 16 residues.

This chain connects TRBV28 to TRBJ2-5; tentatively, D is TRBD2 (6 bases). CDR1 MDHEN and CDR2 SYDVKM come from the germline V gene. V gave up 3 bases and J gave up 3 bases, with 17 bases separating them. There are 16 residues in the CDR3. The CDR3 bases are TGTGCCAGCAGTTTCGGGAGTATACCTCGTGAAGAGACCCAGTACTTC. It specifies CASSFGSIPREETQYF.

V is TRBV5-1 and J is TRBJ2-7; D assignment may be TRBD1 or TRBD2 (5 bases each). The length of the CDR3 is 14 residues. The ends were cut back, 3 bases at V and 2 bases at J, with 12 bases in the middle. Germline CDR1 and CDR2: SGHRS and YFSETQ. The CDR3 coding sequence is TGCGCCAGCAGCTCCGGGACGCTAGCCTACGAGCAGTACTTC. As protein: CASSSGTLAYEQYF.

This chain connects TRBV5-1 to TRBJ2-3; 9 bases are shared with TRBD1. The CDR3 covers 14 residues. With 4 bases clipped from V and 8 bases from J, the junction kept 8 bases outside the gene matches. Germline assignment: CDR1 SGHRS and CDR2 YFSETQ. The CDR3 DNA reads as TGCGCCAGCAGCCCTGAGACAGGGGGTGGTACGCAGTATTTT. Protein sequence: CASSPETGGGTQYF.

J is TRBJ2-2 and V is TRBV6-5; no definite D call. CDR1 is MNHEY, CDR2 SVGAGI, per germline. This CDR3 region has 12 residues. V lost 2 bases to trimming and J lost 8 bases, with 6 bases between them. This CDR3 reads CASSYLVGELFF. DNA for the CDR3: TGTGCCAGCAGTTACCTGGTTGGGGAGCTGTTTTTT.

CDR3 DNA: TGTGCCAGCAGTTTACAGCCTGCTGGCGGGGAGCTGTTTTTT. The encoded protein is CASSLQPAGGELFF. The chain joins TRBV27 to TRBJ2-2; no definite D call. There are 14 residues in the CDR3. Trimming stripped 2 bases from V and 7 bases from J, with 11 bases between. Looked up from germline, CDR1 is MNHEY and CDR2 is SMNVEV (reference sequence).

This sequence joins TRBV28 and TRBJ1-1, with D unresolved. CDR3 length: 12 amino acids. The V end was cut by 4 bases, the J end by 11 bases, with 14 bases between. Looked up from germline, CDR1 is MDHEN and CDR2 is SYDVKM. CDR3 DNA sequence: TGTGCCAGCAGTTCCATTGACGAGAGGGCTTTCTTT. Amino acids: CASSSIDERAFF.

This clone appeared once. This chain links TRBV21-1 with TRBJ2-5; TRBD1 is taken as the D call from the table, unchecked against the DNA. TRBV21-1 has pseudogene status. This CDR3 is built from 16 residues. The CDR3 region is CASSNPVGTTVGTQYF. The CDR3 DNA follows: TGTGCCAGCAGCAACCCTGTGGGCACGACCGTAGGGACCCAGTACTTC.

The chain recombines TRBV18 with TRBJ2-7; D is possibly TRBD2 (6 bases). The length of the CDR3 is 16 residues. Germline CDR1 is KGHSH and CDR2 is LQKENI. V gave up 3 bases and J gave up 3 bases, with 18 bases separating them. CDR3 region: CASSPSRGGSHYEQYF. The CDR3 DNA reads TGTGCCAGCTCACCCAGTAGGGGAGGCAGCCACTACGAGCAGTACTTC.

The rearrangement uses TRBV2 and TRBJ1-1; 7 bases line up with TRBD1. Germline V CDR1 and CDR2: SNHLY, FYNNEI. With 7 bases clipped from V and 4 bases from J, the junction kept 3 bases outside the gene matches. CDR3 length: 12 residues. The CDR3 sequence is CASTTGITEAFF. The CDR3 bases are TGTGCCAGCACGACAGGGATCACTGAAGCTTTCTTT.

For this clone: This sample also contains other DNA sequences that code for the same CDR3. V and J are TRBV5-1 and TRBJ2-7; possibly TRBD1 for D (6 bases). The CDR3 totals 15 residues. Trimming shortened V by 0 bases and J by 1 base, and 11 bases separated the two germline ends. Germline V lookup: CDR1 SGHRS, CDR2 YFSETQ. In DNA form, the CDR3 reads TGCGCCAGCAGCTTGGGCACAGGGTCGTCCTACGAGCAGTACTTC. The encoded protein is CASSLGTGSSYEQYF.

This rearrangement joins TRBV28 to TRBJ2-7; D could derive from TRBD1 or TRBD2 (7 bases each). The CDR3 totals 16 residues. Germline lookup yields CDR1 MDHEN and CDR2 SYDVKM. V was cut by 1 base and J by 3 bases, with 16 bases left in between. CDR3 protein: CASSLFWAGGGYEQYF. The DNA for the CDR3 is TGTGCCAGCAGTTTATTTTGGGCAGGGGGGGGCTACGAGCAGTACTTC.

This clone was observed a single time. The chain is built from TRBV30 and TRBJ1-1, with D possibly being TRBD1 (6 bases). The germline gives CDR1 GTSNPN, CDR2 SVGIG (reference sequence). This CDR3 is built from 13 residues. Deletions cut 2 bases from V and 0 bases from J, with 7 bases between. The CDR3 spells CAWSRQVNTEAFF. Here the CDR3 DNA reads TGTGCCTGGAGTCGACAGGTGAACACTGAAGCTTTCTTT. Filled out from reference TRBV30 and TRBJ1-1, the complete variable domain reads SQTIHQWPATLVQPVGSPLSLECTVEGTSNPNLYWYRQAAGRGLQLLFYSVGIGQISSEVPQNLSASRPQDRQFILSSKKLLLSDSGFYLCAWSRQVNTEAFFGQGTRLTVV.

The CDR3 spells CASSVGGMGGPSYEQYF. DNA of the CDR3: TGTGCCAGCAGCGTAGGGGGAATGGGAGGGCCCTCCTACGAGCAGTACTTC. The rearrangement joins TRBV9 to TRBJ2-7; 7 bases are a match to TRBD2. V gave up 0 bases and J gave up 0 bases; unmatched junction bases: 9. The CDR3 runs to 17 residues. Germline V gives CDR1 SGDLS, CDR2 YYNGEE.

The rearrangement links TRBV2 to TRBJ1-1, with 7 positions matching TRBD1. The CDR3 is 14 residues long. V was pared by 6 bases and J by 3 bases, with 7 bases of the junction left unmatched. Germline CDR1 reads SNHLY; CDR2 reads FYNNEI. The CDR3 region has the DNA TGTGCCAGCAGGAGCCAGGGGGGCCACACTGAAGCTTTCTTT. Amino acid sequence: CASRSQGGHTEAFF.

As regards this clone: The same CDR3 arises from other DNA sequences in this sample as well. The V call is TRBV9, the J call TRBJ2-7; 9 nucleotides line up with TRBD2. In germline, CDR1 is SGDLS, CDR2 YYNGEE. After removal of 0 bases from V and 1 base from J, the junction contained 2 bases not matched to a gene. The CDR3 runs to 15 residues. The CDR3 DNA sequence: TGTGCCAGCAGCGTAGATCTAGCGGGATCCTACGAGCAGTACTTC. This codes for CASSVDLAGSYEQYF.

The V call is TRBV6-1, the J call TRBJ1-3, with unresolved D. Per germline, CDR1 MNHNS and CDR2 SASEGT. V lost 4 bases and J lost 0, with 13 bases in between. CDR3 size: 16 residues. The chain's CDR3 is CASSAPGRTSGNTIYF. The DNA of the CDR3 is TGTGCCAGCAGTGCCCCGGGTAGAACCTCTGGAAACACCATATATTTT.